This is a list of T cell receptor beta chains from one sample in a study of blood T cell repertoires in COVID-19. Only in-frame clones appear in the TCRdb table, and some are missing; sequencing was by immunoSEQ multiplex PCR. The sample holds 130,000 or so clones, about 89% seen once. Sequencing input: peripheral blood. The receptors were gathered from a middle-aged man with active or convalescent COVID-19. The CDR3 runs from the conserved cysteine through the conserved F or W. The order of the fields is V gene, J gene, D gene, clone size, CDR3 protein, CDR3 DNA. D genes are given only for firm matches. Rows give clone size only sometimes, using once, few, many, or a class for an expanded clone.

>TRBV30|TRBJ1-1|TRBD1|once
CAWSGTGGDTEAFF
TGTGCCTGGAGTGGGACAGGGGGGGACACTGAAGCTTTCTTT
>TRBV6-5|TRBJ1-2|-|-
CASSVTLDYGYTF
TGTGCCAGCAGCGTTACTCTTGACTATGGCTACACCTTC
>TRBV7-2|TRBJ2-5|-|-
CATSPAIGETQYF
TGTGCCACCAGTCCGGCCATCGGGGAGACCCAGTACTTC
>TRBV7-2|TRBJ2-3|-|-
CASRDRLGGRTDTQYF
TGTGCCAGCAGGGACCGATTGGGGGGGCGAACAGATACGCAGTATTTT
>TRBV3-1/TRBV3-2|TRBJ2-5|-|once
CASSPLSGETQYF
TGTGCCAGCAGCCCTCTTTCGGGGGAGACCCAGTACTTC
>TRBV5-4|TRBJ2-7|-|-
CASSSGNYEQYF
TGTGCCAGCAGCTCGGGGAACTACGAGCAGTACTTC
>TRBV21-1|TRBJ1-3|-|-
CGTRTIYF
TGCGGGACTAGGACCATATATTTT
>TRBV5-1|TRBJ1-5|TRBD1|-
CASSFGQGEVPQHF
TGCGCCAGCAGCTTTGGACAGGGGGAAGTGCCCCAGCATTTT
>TRBV10-2|TRBJ2-1|TRBD2|-
CASTPSIAGGPRNEQFF
TGCGCCAGCACCCCCTCAATAGCGGGAGGCCCGAGGAATGAGCAGTTCTTC
>TRBV5-6|TRBJ1-2|-|-
CASSRAILSNYGYTF
TGTGCCAGCAGCCGCGCCATTCTGAGTAACTATGGCTACACCTTC
>TRBV19|TRBJ1-1|-|once
CASSINHGQLTEAFF
TGTGCCAGTAGTATAAACCATGGACAGCTAACTGAAGCTTTCTTT
>TRBV7-2|TRBJ2-3|TRBD2|-
CASSLERGGTDTQYF
TGTGCCAGCAGCTTAGAGCGGGGGGGTACAGATACGCAGTATTTT
>TRBV7-2|TRBJ1-5|TRBD1|once
CASSRRGGGQVNQPQHF
TGTGCCAGCAGCCGGAGGGGAGGGGGACAGGTCAATCAGCCCCAGCATTTT
>TRBV4-3|TRBJ1-1|-|-
CASSQGLQVNTEAFF
TGCGCCAGCAGCCAAGGGTTGCAGGTGAACACTGAAGCTTTCTTT
>TRBV30|TRBJ1-5|-|once
CAWSSRLEKPQHF
TGTGCCTGGAGTTCCCGGTTGGAGAAGCCCCAGCATTTT
>TRBV4-1|TRBJ2-3|TRBD1|once
CASSQDPFGQGGDTQYF
TGCGCCAGCAGCCAAGATCCGTTTGGACAGGGAGGTGATACGCAGTATTTT
>TRBV9|TRBJ2-5|TRBD2|-
CASSKGLAGGETQYF
TGTGCCAGCAGCAAGGGACTAGCGGGGGGTGAGACCCAGTACTTC
>TRBV7-8|TRBJ2-3|TRBD2|-
CASSLAWLAGRLPTTDTQYF
TGTGCCAGCAGCTTAGCCTGGCTAGCGGGGAGACTACCGACCACAGATACGCAGTATTTT
>TRBV28|TRBJ2-1|-|once
CASNPPVPSYNEQFF
TGTGCCAGCAATCCACCGGTCCCCTCCTACAATGAGCAGTTCTTC
>TRBV19|TRBJ1-4|-|-
CASSTLSATNEKLFF
TGTGCCAGTAGTACTTTGTCAGCAACTAATGAAAAACTGTTTTTT